This TCR beta chain was recovered during a study of T cell repertoires in cytomegalovirus infection. The wider study: Matching HLA type and CMV infection were both indicated by public TCR beta signatures.

The CDR3 consists of 13 residues. Germline V gene lookup returns CDR1 GTSNPN and CDR2 SVGIG (reference sequence). The V end lost 0 bases, the J end lost 8 bases, and 10 bases lay between the germline ends. MiXCR, run by TCRdb on the reads, gives a single entry per CDR3 protein. The sample yields around 490,000 distinct CDR3 sequences, around 27% seen once. General study results and limits: Identification of carriers of CMV plus the relevant HLA was performed using cumulative public TCR beta family frequency.

With regard to this clonotype: No antigen is known for it.

This receptor was taken from a human donor in good health (CMV status not recorded). Some clones in this sample may be carry-over from other donors' samples. Sequencing was performed on PBMCs. The chain carries TRBV30 and TRBJ2-2, with D unclear. The DNA of the CDR3 is TGTGCCTGGAGTGTACTTGGTAAAGGGGAGCTGTTTTTT. Amino acids: CAWSVLGKGELFF.